The 28 T cell receptor beta chains below all came from one sample that was sequenced in a study of T-cell memory formation after mild COVID-19 (dated by TCRdb to about 2021). The library was made by 5' RACE. Sequencing was performed on an Illumina NovaSeq 6000. TCRdb passed the public sequencing reads through fastp at Q25 and MiXCR, retaining productive beta sequences. Every CDR3 protein is listed once, alongside the most common genes and DNA of its rows. A total of under 250,000 distinct CDR3 sequences appear in this sample, about 9.2% of them only once. In total, the top ten clones hold around 3.3% of the sample. What was sequenced was PBMCs or a T cell subset sorted from them (not recorded which). Source of these receptors: a man aged 18 to 30 who had mild COVID-19 (a few samples of this study predate the infection). The sample titles of this study are shuffled in the database, so cell type and time point are left out; the donor was told from shared clones.

This clonotype has just a few counts. The chain combines TRBV15 with TRBJ1-5; TRBD1 is a possible D gene (5 bases). V was shortened by 0 bases and J by 4 bases, with 16 bases between the two germline ends. Germline-derived CDR1 and CDR2 are LNHNV and YYDKDF (reference sequence). The CDR3 has 17 amino acids. The CDR3 is CATSRDWRDGENQPQHF. The CDR3 DNA sequence: TGTGCCACCAGCAGAGATTGGAGGGACGGAGAAAATCAGCCCCAGCATTTT.

The rearrangement uses TRBV4-3 and TRBJ2-3; 9 positions agree with TRBD2. Germline V gene sequence: CDR1 LGHNA, CDR2 YSLEER. The CDR3 covers 19 residues. Losses at the gene ends were 2 bases for V and 1 base for J; bases not matched to a gene: 13. DNA of the CDR3: TGCGCCAGCAGCCAATGGTCCGCCCAGGCTAGCGGGGGCACAGATACGCAGTATTTT. Amino acid sequence: CASSQWSAQASGGTDTQYF.

The table lists this clonotype with a few counts. The chain recombines TRBV20-1 with TRBJ1-5; D call uncertain. Germline CDR1 reads DFQATT; CDR2 reads SNEGSKA (reference sequence). There are 17 residues in the CDR3. V lost 0 bases and J lost 1, with 16 bases in between. In DNA, the CDR3 is TGCAGTGCTAGAGAGGGTCGAGGGATCGTCAGCAATCAGCCCCAGCATTTT. Its protein product is CSAREGRGIVSNQPQHF.

This clonotype occurred a few times. V gene TRBV7-3 combines with J gene TRBJ1-1; weak D call: TRBD1 (6 bases). The germline V gene encodes CDR1 SGHTA and CDR2 FQGTGA. V dropped 2 bases and J dropped 4 bases, with 11 bases sitting between them. The CDR3 extends over 14 amino acids. The CDR3 here is CASSLFQGSTEAFF. CDR3 sequence (DNA): TGTGCCAGCAGCTTATTCCAGGGGAGCACTGAAGCTTTCTTT.

This clonotype has a count of ten or more. This chain connects TRBV5-1 to TRBJ1-1; 10 bases are a match to TRBD1. There are 16 residues in the CDR3. The germline CDR1 and CDR2 sequences are SGHRS and YFSETQ. V was pared by 4 bases and J by 0 bases, with 6 bases of the junction left unmatched. In DNA form, the CDR3 reads TGCGCCAGCAGCGGAGACAGGGGGCCCTTGAACACTGAAGCTTTCTTT. It translates to CASSGDRGPLNTEAFF. The whole variable domain, filled in from reference TRBV5-1 and TRBJ1-1, reads KAGVTQTPRYLIKTRGQQVTLSCSPISGHRSVSWYQQTPGQGLQFLFEYFSETQRNKGNFPGRFSGRQFSNSRSEMNVSTLELGDSALYLCASSGDRGPLNTEAFFGQGTRLTVV.

The sample holds a few counts of this clonotype. V gene TRBV5-1 combines with J gene TRBJ2-2, with TRBD1 matching 7 bases. Germline V gene data show CDR1 as SGHRS and CDR2 as YFSETQ. Trimming took 0 bases from V and 5 from J; bases not matched to a gene: 4. The CDR3 runs to 15 residues. CDR3 amino acids: CASSLATQGTGELFF. The CDR3 DNA sequence: TGCGCCAGCAGCTTGGCCACACAGGGGACCGGGGAGCTGTTTTTT.

This clonotype appeared many times. This chain's CDR3 is CASTRQAYTEAFF. Written as DNA, the CDR3 is TGTGCCAGCACAAGACAGGCCTACACTGAAGCTTTCTTT. The chain links TRBV6-6 to TRBJ1-1, with D maybe TRBD1 (6 bases). The CDR3 has 13 residues. Germline assignment: CDR1 MNHNY and CDR2 SVGAGI (reference sequence). V lost 7 bases to trimming and J lost 3 bases, with 12 bases between them.

This clonotype turned up a few times. The V gene is TRBV4-3, the J gene TRBJ2-7; TRBD2 might be the D (5 bases). The CDR3 extends over 14 amino acids. Trimming pared 2 bases from V and 0 bases from J, leaving 8 bases between. The V gene's germline CDR1 is LGHNA and CDR2 YSLEER. The CDR3 region has the DNA TGCGCCAGCAGCCAATCCCGGGACTCCTACGAGCAGTACGTC. Protein sequence: CASSQSRDSYEQYV.

This clonotype was picked up a small number of times. V is TRBV4-3 and J is TRBJ1-4, with D unresolved. With 1 base removed from V and 1 base from J, the gap between germline ends came to 10 bases. The CDR3 has 16 residues. The V gene's germline CDR1 is LGHNA and CDR2 YSLEER. CDR3 sequence (DNA): TGCGCCAGCAGCCAAGTCTCTGTAGGAACTAATGAAAAACTGTTTTTT. This translates into CASSQVSVGTNEKLFF.

The chain recombines TRBV7-9 with TRBJ2-5; perhaps TRBD1 as D (6 bases). The CDR3 is 15 amino acids. The V and J ends lost 2 bases and 1 base respectively, with 11 bases between them. Germline lookup yields CDR1 SEHNR and CDR2 FQNEAQ (reference sequence). Here the CDR3 DNA reads TGTGCCAGCAGCTTATTTCAGGGGTCCCAAGAGACCCAGTACTTC. This codes for CASSLFQGSQETQYF.

There are a few counts of this clonotype. V usage is TRBV7-9 and J usage is TRBJ1-3; TRBD1 agrees at 7 bases. Germline V lookup: CDR1 SEHNR, CDR2 FQNEAQ (reference sequence). Trimming at V came to 5 bases and at J to 5 bases, leaving 6 bases not matched to a gene. The CDR3 sequence is 14 residues long. The CDR3 reads CASSPGGSRNTIYF. The CDR3 DNA reads as TGTGCCAGCAGCCCAGGGGGTTCGCGAAACACCATATATTTT. The full variable domain, completed using reference TRBV7-9 and TRBJ1-3, is DTGVSQNPRHKITKRGQNVTFRCDPISEHNRLYWYRQTLGQGPEFLTYFQNEAQLEKSRLLSDRFSAERPKGSFSTLEIQRTEQGDSAMYLCASSPGGSRNTIYFGEGSWLTVV.

This clonotype showed up many times. The J gene is TRBJ2-1, the V gene TRBV5-1, with a possible D match to TRBD2 (5 bases). Germline V gene sequence: CDR1 SGHRS, CDR2 YFSETQ. V lost 0 bases and J 0 bases, leaving 7 bases between the germline ends. This CDR3 comprises 15 residues. The CDR3: CASSLDGSSYNEQFF. CDR3 sequence (DNA): TGCGCCAGCAGCTTGGATGGGAGCTCCTACAATGAGCAGTTCTTC. The full variable domain, with the rest looked up from reference TRBV5-1 and TRBJ2-1, is KAGVTQTPRYLIKTRGQQVTLSCSPISGHRSVSWYQQTPGQGLQFLFEYFSETQRNKGNFPGRFSGRQFSNSRSEMNVSTLELGDSALYLCASSLDGSSYNEQFFGPGTRLTVL.

V usage is TRBV5-1 and J usage is TRBJ2-5; 9 bases line up with TRBD2. This CDR3 has 13 residues. Germline V gives CDR1 SGHRS, CDR2 YFSETQ. The J segment lost 6 bases and the V segment lost 6 bases, leaving 6 bases of the junction unmatched. CDR3 residues: CASTTSSGKTQYF. The DNA for the CDR3 is TGCGCCAGCACCACGTCTAGCGGGAAGACCCAGTACTTC.

This chain uses TRBV7-9 with TRBJ2-1, with 7 positions matching TRBD2. The germline gives CDR1 SEHNR, CDR2 FQNEAQ (reference sequence). The CDR3 is made up of 13 amino acids. CDR3 in amino acids: CGGGKWNYNEQFF. In DNA form, the CDR3 reads TGTGGGGGGGGAAAGTGGAACTACAATGAGCAGTTCTTC.

This clonotype was found many times. This chain connects TRBV7-9 to TRBJ2-3; D remains unclear. With 8 bases removed from V and 0 bases from J, the gap between germline ends came to 9 bases. The CDR3 runs 13 residues. Germline CDR1 SEHNR, CDR2 FQNEAQ (reference sequence). CDR3 DNA sequence: TGTGCCAGCCTATTATCTAGCACAGATACGCAGTATTTT. Encoded protein: CASLLSSTDTQYF.

The V and J genes are TRBV4-3 and TRBJ1-1; 8 nucleotides agree with TRBD1. From germline, CDR1 is LGHNA and CDR2 YSLEER. CDR3 size: 18 residues. The junction had 10 bases not matched to a gene; V was cut back by 0 bases and J by 1 base. The CDR3: CASSQDHGTTGGNTEAFF. The CDR3 DNA sequence: TGCGCCAGCAGCCAAGATCATGGTACCACAGGGGGGAACACTGAAGCTTTCTTT.

The chain joins TRBV5-1 to TRBJ1-1; D not resolved. CDR3 length: 15 residues. Germline-derived CDR1 and CDR2 are SGHRS and YFSETQ. The ends were cut back, 1 base at V and 1 base at J, with 11 bases in the middle. The DNA for the CDR3 is TGCGCCAGCAGCTTGCAGGCGGACCCGAACACTGAAGCTTTCTTT. It encodes CASSLQADPNTEAFF.

The chain combines TRBV14 with TRBJ2-5; D possibly corresponds to TRBD2 (5 bases). Trimming cost V 3 bases and J 5 bases, with 16 bases left between them. The CDR3 covers 15 residues. The germline CDR1 and CDR2 sequences are SGHDN and FVKESK. The CDR3: CASSQNPEERETQYF. The DNA of the CDR3 is TGTGCCAGCAGCCAGAACCCTGAGGAGCGGGAGACCCAGTACTTC. Based on the CDR3 plus reference TRBV14 and TRBJ2-5, the full variable domain is EAGVTQFPSHSVIEKGQTVTLRCDPISGHDNLYWYRRVMGKEIKFLLHFVKESKQDESGMPNNRFLAERTGGTYSTLKVQPAELEDSGVYFCASSQNPEERETQYFGPGTRLLVL.

The genes are TRBV5-1 and TRBJ2-3; unclear D gene. CDR3 size: 13 residues. Trimming shortened V by 2 bases and J by 5 bases, and 9 bases separated the two germline ends. Per the germline V gene, CDR1 is SGHRS and CDR2 is YFSETQ. CDR3 protein: CASSFQPLDTQYF. CDR3 DNA: TGCGCCAGCAGCTTTCAACCTCTAGATACGCAGTATTTT.

This clonotype has more than one count but fewer than ten. The chain links TRBV18 to TRBJ1-4; TRBD1 matches at 7 bases. The germline V gene has CDR1 KGHSH and CDR2 LQKENI. The CDR3 extends over 13 amino acids. V lost 2 bases to trimming and J lost 6 bases; unmatched junction nucleotides: 0. CDR3 loop: CASSPGTDEKLFF. In DNA form, the CDR3 reads TGTGCCAGCTCACCAGGGACAGATGAAAAACTGTTTTTT.

This sequence joins TRBV20-1 and TRBJ1-2; D is unclear. Looked up from germline, CDR1 is DFQATT and CDR2 is SNEGSKA (reference sequence). The CDR3 loop spans 14 amino acids. Trimming took 1 base from V and 5 from J, leaving 14 bases between them. The CDR3 region is CSARAFQETYGYTF. Here the CDR3 DNA reads TGCAGTGCTAGAGCCTTTCAGGAGACATATGGCTACACCTTC.

Ten or more counts support this clonotype. The J gene is TRBJ2-4, the V gene TRBV12-3 or TRBV12-4; D is perhaps TRBD1 or TRBD2 (5 bases each). The CDR3 has 17 residues. V shed 3 bases and J shed 0 bases, with 15 bases lying between them. In DNA, the CDR3 is TGTGCCAGCAGTTTCAGCCCCGGGGCCGAAGCCAAAAACATTCAGTACTTC. It is translated as CASSFSPGAEAKNIQYF.

This sequence joins TRBV4-2 and TRBJ2-2; TRBD1 matches at 12 bases. The CDR3 is 15 amino acids. Unmatched junction bases numbered 7, after V lost 7 bases and J lost 7 bases. Germline assignment: CDR1 LGHNA and CDR2 YNFKEQ. The CDR3 DNA reads as TGTGCCAGCACCCCGGGACAGGGGGCGGACGGGGAGCTGTTTTTT. Amino acids: CASTPGQGADGELFF.

The chain is built from TRBV7-2 and TRBJ1-6; tentatively, D is TRBD1 (5 bases). The CDR3 has 13 amino acids. Trimming took off 6 bases at V and 4 bases at J, with 7 bases between the two ends. The germline CDR1 and CDR2 sequences are SGHTA and FQGNSA. For the CDR3, the DNA is TGTGCCAGCAGGGCAGGGTATAATTCACCCCTCCACTTT. This translates into CASRAGYNSPLHF.

This clonotype came up many times. The V call is TRBV7-2, the J call TRBJ2-5, with 12 bases fitting TRBD2. Looked up from germline, CDR1 is SGHTA and CDR2 is FQGNSA. Trimming removed 5 bases from V and 4 bases from J; junction bases left unmatched: 5. The CDR3 length is 15 residues. CDR3 protein: CASSGKGLAGETQYF. DNA of the CDR3: TGTGCCAGCAGCGGGAAGGGACTAGCGGGAGAGACCCAGTACTTC.

This chain connects TRBV5-1 to TRBJ2-2, with D tentatively TRBD1 (7 bases). The germline V and J ends were trimmed by 6 bases and 4 bases, with 16 bases remaining between them. Per the germline V gene, CDR1 is SGHRS and CDR2 is YFSETQ. This CDR3 has 15 amino acids. The CDR3 loop reads CASKPEGAGTGELFF. CDR3 DNA: TGCGCCAGCAAACCGGAGGGGGCAGGCACCGGGGAGCTGTTTTTT.

The chain combines TRBV18 with TRBJ2-6; D is possibly TRBD2 (5 bases). V lost 6 bases and J lost 0, with 12 bases in between. This CDR3 is built from 16 residues. Looked up from germline, CDR1 is KGHSH and CDR2 is LQKENI. CDR3 coding DNA: TGTGCCAGCTCCGCAGTGGCGGGCTCTGGGGCCAACGTCCTGACTTTC. The encoded protein is CASSAVAGSGANVLTF.

V and J are TRBV7-2 and TRBJ1-2; TRBD1 is a possible D gene (5 bases). The germline CDR1 and CDR2 sequences are SGHTA and FQGNSA. The CDR3 extends over 15 amino acids. Trimming stripped 5 bases from V and 8 bases from J, with 21 bases between. CDR3 sequence (DNA): TGTGCCAGCAGCCAAGACCTGCCGGGCGCAGGGGGCTACACCTTC. This encodes CASSQDLPGAGGYTF.